What follows are 32 T cell receptor beta chains derived from one specimen sequenced in a study of regulatory T cells in long-lasting Graves disease. Investigators prepared the TCR beta libraries by applying iRepertoire HTBI primers and Arm-PCR of CDR3 regions. TCRdb recomputed calls from the multiplex PCR reads with MiXCR, one row per CDR3 protein. Among some 490,000 distinct CDR3 sequences, 12% were seen once, and the ten largest hold approximately 9.6%. Time point reported: newly diagnosed GD, antithyroid drugs for less than 3 months. Making the TCR library involved RNA that had been extracted from PBMCs. This same sample was also taken into another study, of T cells in Graves' hyperthyroidism and ophthalmopathy.

Sequencing used peripheral blood mononuclear cells (PBMCs), obtained at new diagnosis, from a patient treated with antithyroid drugs. Receptors originate from a woman younger than 45 with Graves disease.

This clonotype showed up just a few times. The chain uses TRBV20-1 and TRBJ1-5; unclear D gene. This CDR3 spans 13 amino acids. V lost 4 bases and J 3 bases, leaving 10 bases between the germline ends. Per the germline V gene, CDR1 is DFQATT and CDR2 is SNEGSKA (reference sequence). In DNA, the CDR3 is TGCAGTGCTATCAGACAATACAATCAGCCCCAGCATTTT. Translating it yields CSAIRQYNQPQHF.

This clonotype was picked up one time. This sequence may be a read error, since a much larger clone differs from it by one base. The genes are TRBV12-3 or TRBV12-4 and TRBJ2-3, with no clear D. The closer fit of TRBJ2-7 to the DNA end suggests the J call may be wrong. The CDR3 loop spans 14 amino acids. CDR3 sequence (DNA): TGTGCCAGCAAAGGGCCCACCTCCCCCTACGAGCAGTACTTC. Translating gives CASKGPTSPYEQYF.

This clonotype was detected only a few times. The V gene is TRBV5-1, the J gene TRBJ2-1; D unresolved. CDR1 is SGHRS and CDR2 is YFSETQ in the germline V gene. The CDR3 extends over 17 amino acids. Trimming took 2 bases from V and 4 from J, leaving 19 bases between them. Written as DNA, the CDR3 is TGCGCCAGCAGCTTTAGTGTAGACTTCAACGTTTACAATGAGCAGTTCTTC. This codes for CASSFSVDFNVYNEQFF.

This clonotype was seen repeatedly, ten times or more. CDR3 protein: CASSLYGNWNEKLFF. In DNA, the CDR3 is TGTGCCAGCAGTTTATACGGCAATTGGAATGAAAAACTGTTTTTT. The J gene is TRBJ1-4, the V gene TRBV27, with D unresolved. The germline V and J ends were trimmed by 1 base and 5 bases, with 11 bases remaining between them. The length of the CDR3 is 15 residues. Germline V gene lookup returns CDR1 MNHEY and CDR2 SMNVEV (reference sequence).

In its sample, this clonotype was seen once. The germline gene is not matched at one end of the junction; a read error may be the cause. The chain combines TRBV18 with TRBJ1-4; 9 positions match TRBD1. This CDR3 region has 15 residues. Per germline, CDR1 KGHSH and CDR2 LQKENI. The CDR3 here is CASSPPGQGNEKLFF. The CDR3 nucleotides read TGTGCCAGCTCTCCACCGGGACAGGGCAATGAAAAACTGTTTTTT.

The chain recombines TRBV20-1 with TRBJ2-3; no reliable D call. Germline values: CDR1 DFQATT, CDR2 SNEGSKA (reference sequence). Deletions cut 3 bases from V and 3 bases from J, with 22 bases between. This CDR3 is 17 amino acids long. The CDR3 reads CSARSRPGFPVTDTQYF. CDR3 DNA sequence: TGCAGTGCTAGGTCCCGACCCGGCTTCCCAGTAACAGATACGCAGTATTTT.

The genes are TRBV11-2 and TRBJ2-1; TRBD2 matches at 9 bases. The CDR3 totals 15 residues. The germline V gene has CDR1 SGHAT and CDR2 FQNNGV. J lost 9 bases, V lost 0 bases, and 6 bases had no gene match. CDR3 region: CASSLEPSGMGEQFF. The CDR3 DNA sequence: TGTGCCAGCAGCTTAGAGCCTAGCGGGATGGGTGAGCAGTTCTTC.

This rearrangement joins TRBV6-5 to TRBJ1-1, with 8 bases matching TRBD1. The CDR3 spans 15 residues. Trimming cost V 0 bases and J 5 bases; bases outside gene matches: 5. Germline V gene lookup returns CDR1 MNHEY and CDR2 SVGAGI. The DNA of the CDR3 is TGTGCCAGCAGTTACTCGCAGGGGGCATCGACTGAAGCTTTCTTT. As protein: CASSYSQGASTEAFF.

Ten or more counts support this clonotype. CDR3 in amino acids: CASSIYFGTGTARGNNEQFF. Here the CDR3 DNA reads TGTGCCAGTAGTATTTACTTCGGGACAGGGACCGCTCGGGGAAACAATGAGCAGTTCTTC. The chain links TRBV19 to TRBJ2-1; 9 positions agree with TRBD1. The CDR3 spans 20 residues. Germline V lookup: CDR1 LNHDA, CDR2 SQIVND (reference sequence). Trimming at V came to 3 bases and at J to 5 bases, leaving 20 bases not matched to a gene.

This clonotype was detected ten times or more. V gene TRBV28 combines with J gene TRBJ2-1; perhaps TRBD2 as D (6 bases). Trimming left V 3 bases short and J 8 bases short, with 17 bases between. Looked up from germline, CDR1 is MDHEN and CDR2 is SYDVKM. CDR3 size: 15 residues. For the CDR3, the DNA is TGTGCCAGCAGTTTTGGTCCGGGAGTCGGGGATGAGCAGTTCTTC. Amino acids: CASSFGPGVGDEQFF.

Ten or more counts support this clonotype. The chain couples TRBV12-3 or TRBV12-4 to TRBJ2-7; the match to TRBD2 covers 7 bases. The CDR3 runs 13 residues. The V gene end was trimmed by 4 bases and the J gene end by 5 bases; junction bases not matched to a gene: 5. CDR3 sequence reads: CASSWGGSHEQYF. CDR3 coding DNA: TGTGCCAGCAGTTGGGGAGGGTCCCACGAGCAGTACTTC.

This clonotype was found many times. The rearrangement links TRBV2 to TRBJ1-6; 8 bases fit TRBD1. J gave up 0 bases and V 11 bases, and 15 bases lay outside the gene matches. From germline, CDR1 is SNHLY and CDR2 FYNNEI. This CDR3 comprises 18 residues. The CDR3 sequence is CAVTDRVYLSSYNSPLHF. CDR3 sequence (DNA): TGTGCCGTTACGGACAGGGTTTACTTGAGCTCCTATAATTCACCCCTCCACTTT.

This clonotype appeared many times. The rearrangement links TRBV20-1 to TRBJ2-1; 8 positions match TRBD2. The CDR3 runs 15 residues. Germline V lookup: CDR1 DFQATT, CDR2 SNEGSKA (reference sequence). V gave up 6 bases and J gave up 3 bases; unmatched junction bases: 10. CDR3 sequence: CSAIPSGSVYNEQFF. The CDR3 region has the DNA TGCAGTGCCATTCCCAGCGGGAGCGTCTACAATGAGCAGTTCTTC.

This clonotype showed up just a few times. The chain is built from TRBV6-1 and TRBJ2-3; the match to TRBD2 covers 7 bases. The germline gives CDR1 MNHNS, CDR2 SASEGT. The CDR3 length is 14 residues. CDR3 sequence (DNA): TGTGCTAGCCGGGGGGATTCAAGCACAGATACGCAGTATTTT. The encoded protein is CASRGDSSTDTQYF.

Many counts were recorded for this clonotype. The V call is TRBV2, the J call TRBJ2-6, with D perhaps TRBD2 (5 bases). The CDR3 spans 14 residues. Per the germline V gene, CDR1 is SNHLY and CDR2 is FYNNEI. The germline V and J ends were trimmed by 9 bases and 1 base, with 10 bases remaining between them. The CDR3 region is CASSGGSGANVLTF. For the CDR3, the DNA is TGTGCCAGTTCAGGAGGATCTGGGGCCAACGTCCTGACTTTC.

A few counts support this clonotype. The chain joins TRBV6-1 to TRBJ1-1; TRBD1 aligns across 9 bases. This CDR3 has 14 residues. Germline V gene lookup returns CDR1 MNHNS and CDR2 SASEGT. J lost 4 bases, V lost 5 bases, and 5 bases had no gene match. The CDR3 DNA follows: TGTGCCAGCAGTAAGGGACAGGGAGTCACTGAAGCTTTCTTT. Its protein is CASSKGQGVTEAFF.

A note on this clonotype: A junction end diverges from the germline sequence, so it may reflect a read error. The chain employs TRBV19 and TRBJ2-7; possibly TRBD2 for D (6 bases). CDR1 is LNHDA, CDR2 SQIVND, per germline (reference sequence). The CDR3 length is 17 residues. Here the CDR3 reads CASGTGGLAGGSYEQCF. For the CDR3, the DNA is TGTGCCAGTGGGACTGGCGGGCTCGCTGGTGGCTCCTACGAGCAGTGCTTC.

Comment on this clonotype: The junction and the germline gene differ at one end; a read error may be behind it. The genes are TRBV9 and TRBJ2-7; the match to TRBD2 covers 13 bases. The CDR3 runs 15 residues. Germline CDR1 is SGDLS and CDR2 is YYNGEE. For the CDR3, the DNA is TGTGCCAGCAGCGTAACCGGGACTAGCGGGGCTGAGCACTACTTC. This gives the protein CASSVTGTSGAEHYF. The variable domain in full, completed from reference TRBV9 and TRBJ2-7, reads DSGVTQTPKHLITATGQRVTLRCSPRSGDLSVYWYQQSLDQGLQFLIQYYNGEERAKGNILERFSAQQFPDLHSELNLSSLELGDSALYFCASSVTGTSGAEHYFGPGTRLTVT.

A remark on this clonotype: This may be a read error, as it is one base from a much larger clone. This rearrangement joins TRBV7-2 to TRBJ2-2; D is perhaps TRBD2 (6 bases). Trimming cost V 6 bases and J 7 bases, with 21 bases left between them. The CDR3 totals 16 residues. Germline assignment: CDR1 SGHTA and CDR2 FQGNSA. The CDR3, as DNA: TGTGCCAGCAGTTATGTTATCGGGAGATTAAGCGGGGAGCTGTTTTTT. Translation gives CASSYVIGRLSGELFF.

The chain joins TRBV19 to TRBJ2-1; 7 nucleotides match TRBD1. Germline CDR1 LNHDA, CDR2 SQIVND (reference sequence). V shed 7 bases, J shed 5 bases, and the junction held 8 bases outside the gene matches. The CDR3 contains 14 residues. CDR3 region: CASNPTGSHNEQFF. CDR3 nucleotides: TGTGCCAGTAATCCGACAGGGTCCCACAATGAGCAGTTCTTC.

Many counts were recorded for this clonotype. The CDR3 bases are TGTGCCAGCAGTGAAGCGACGTATCACGAGCAGTACTTC. Residues: CASSEATYHEQYF. The chain employs TRBV6-1 and TRBJ2-7, with no clear D. The CDR3 is 13 residues long. Germline CDR1 and CDR2: MNHNS and SASEGT. V shed 0 bases and J shed 5 bases, with 8 bases lying between them.

This clonotype was seen repeatedly, ten times or more. The chain couples TRBV12-3 or TRBV12-4 to TRBJ1-1; the D is unclear. V lost 4 bases, J lost 8 bases, and 8 bases lay in between. This CDR3 is built from 11 residues. CDR3 amino acids: CASSSTEEAFF. The CDR3 nucleotides are TGTGCCAGCAGTTCTACGGAAGAAGCTTTCTTT.

This clonotype was seen repeatedly, ten times or more. The V call is TRBV20-1, the J call TRBJ1-6, with a tentative D call TRBD1 (6 bases). CDR1 and CDR2 from the germline V gene are DFQATT and SNEGSKA (reference sequence). The length of the CDR3 is 14 residues. The V end was cut by 1 base, the J end by 9 bases, with 13 bases between. The CDR3 DNA sequence: TGCAGTGCTAGAGCCGGGACAAATCGTTCACCCCTCCACTTT. It encodes CSARAGTNRSPLHF.

This chain joins TRBV11-2 and TRBJ1-2, with TRBD1 matching over 12 bases. CDR3 length: 19 residues. Germline V gene data show CDR1 as SGHAT and CDR2 as FQNNGV. The ends lost 0 bases at V and 3 bases at J; junction bases unmatched: 11. The CDR3 bases are TGTGCCAGCAGCTTAGATTTTAGGGGGACAGGGGGCCCGGACTATGGCTACACCTTC. Protein: CASSLDFRGTGGPDYGYTF.

CDR3 nucleotides: TGCAGCTCCCGACCGGACAGGCGGTTGGCTGAAGCTTTCTTT. Translating gives CSSRPDRRLAEAFF. The V and J genes are TRBV29-1 and TRBJ1-1; 7 positions match TRBD1. Germline V gives CDR1 SQVTM, CDR2 ANQGSEA. The CDR3 has 14 amino acids. V trimming: 8 bases; J trimming: 6 bases; junction bases outside the gene matches: 15.

This clonotype was counted many times. The rearrangement joins TRBV20-1 to TRBJ1-5, with 9 bases identical to TRBD1. CDR3 length: 15 residues. The germline CDR1 and CDR2 sequences are DFQATT and SNEGSKA (reference sequence). V lost 5 bases, J lost 1 base, and 6 bases stayed unmatched. As DNA, the CDR3 is TGCAGTGCTGGAAGGACAGGGGAAAGCAATCAGCCCCAGCATTTT. This sequence encodes CSAGRTGESNQPQHF.

This clonotype was counted many times. This sequence joins TRBV20-1 and TRBJ2-3, with D possibly TRBD2 on 5 matching bases. This CDR3 is built from 14 residues. V was trimmed by 5 bases and J by 0 bases, leaving 12 bases between them. Germline-derived CDR1 and CDR2 are DFQATT and SNEGSKA (reference sequence). CDR3 bases: TGCAGTGCTCCCGCGATAGCGAGCACAGATACGCAGTATTTT. Translation gives CSAPAIASTDTQYF.

This clonotype showed up many times. The chain carries TRBV27 and TRBJ1-1; D is uncertain. This CDR3 is built from 13 residues. Trimming left V 5 bases short and J 10 bases short, with 17 bases between. Germline loops: CDR1 MNHEY, CDR2 SMNVEV (reference sequence). For the CDR3, the DNA is TGTGCCAGCAGTGCGGCGTCGGGGTGGAGAGCTTTCTTT. Protein product: CASSAASGWRAFF.

This clonotype was picked up a small number of times. One base separates it from a far larger clone, so it is likely a read error. The V call is TRBV5-1, the J call TRBJ2-7; D might be TRBD2 (5 bases). The CDR3 is 16 amino acids. The germline gives CDR1 SGHRS, CDR2 YFSETQ. The CDR3 DNA sequence: TGTGCCAGCAGCGTAGCTACGGGGATCGCTAGGAGCGAGCAGTACTTC. Protein sequence: CASSVATGIARSEQYF. The whole variable domain, remainder taken from reference TRBV5-1 and TRBJ2-7, is KAGVTQTPRYLIKTRGQQVTLSCSPISGHRSVSWYQQTPGQGLQFLFEYFSETQRNKGNFPGRFSGRQFSNSRSEMNVSTLELGDSALYLCASSVATGIARSEQYFGPGTRLTVT.

The chain has TRBV19 and TRBJ2-2; D may correspond to TRBD1 or TRBD2 (5 bases each). Germline assignment: CDR1 LNHDA and CDR2 SQIVND (reference sequence). The CDR3 is 16 amino acids. V dropped 3 bases and J dropped 0 bases, with 11 bases sitting between them. The CDR3 bases are TGTGCCAGTAGTATGGCAGGGAGAACGAACACCGGGGAGCTGTTTTTT. Protein sequence: CASSMAGRTNTGELFF.

As concerns this clonotype: This may stem from a read error, because a much larger clone lies one nucleotide away. V is TRBV18 and J is TRBJ2-1, with D perhaps assigned TRBD1 or TRBD2 (5 bases each). CDR3 length equals 13 residues. Trimming took off 6 bases at V and 5 bases at J, with 11 bases between the two ends. Germline lookup yields CDR1 KGHSH and CDR2 LQKENI. CDR3 DNA: TGTGCCAGCTCGCGAGGGACGAACAATGAGCAGTTCTTC. Its protein is CASSRGTNNEQFF. Drawing the rest from reference TRBV18 and TRBJ2-1, the complete variable domain is NAGVMQNPRHLVRRRGQEARLRCSPMKGHSHVYWYRQLPEEGLKFMVYLQKENIIDESGMPKERFSAEFPKEGPSILRIQQVVRGDSAAYFCASSRGTNNEQFFGPGTRLTVL.

This clonotype was observed a few times. The junction differs from germline at one of its ends, possibly a read error. The rearrangement links TRBV7-3 to TRBJ2-1; unclear D gene. The CDR3 sequence is 15 residues long. The germline V gene has CDR1 SGHTA and CDR2 FQGTGA. This chain's CDR3 is CASSLLPGSHNEQFF. CDR3 bases: TGTGCCAGCAGCCTTCTCCCGGGCTCCCACAATGAGCAGTTCTTC.